One sample yielded the 30 T cell receptor beta chains listed below, sequenced in a study of blood T cells in healthy people across ages. It was with a sample-barcoded 5' primer and a J-beta primer mix that a second PCR of roughly 6 to 11 cycles was run. A single record per CDR3 protein comes from TCRdb applying MiXCR to the 5' RACE reads. The sample contains around 750,000 distinct CDR3 sequences, about 53% of which appear only once. Material: blood. These TCRs come from a man older than 75 in good health.

This clonotype was found a few times. The J gene is TRBJ1-1, the V gene TRBV6-6; perhaps TRBD1 as D (5 bases). V lost 5 bases to trimming and J lost 4 bases, with 14 bases between them. The CDR3 runs 14 residues. Germline V CDR1 and CDR2: MNHNY, SVGAGI (reference sequence). The CDR3 region has the DNA TGTGCCAGCAGTGACGGGCAGGGAAGCACTGAAGCTTTCTTT. Amino acid sequence: CASSDGQGSTEAFF.

There are a few counts of this clonotype. This chain links TRBV27 with TRBJ2-7, with 15 bases identical to TRBD2. V was clipped by 5 bases and J by 0 bases; unmatched bases: 8. Germline values: CDR1 MNHEY, CDR2 SMNVEV (reference sequence). This CDR3 has 18 residues. CDR3 DNA sequence: TGTGCCAGCAGTCCCGGGACTAGCGGGAGGTGGAGCTCCTACGAGCAGTACTTC. Translation: CASSPGTSGRWSSYEQYF.

The CDR3 coding sequence is TGCAGTGCTCCCGCCGTCCGCGGGAGGGCGGACAAGACCCAGTACTTC. Translation gives CSAPAVRGRADKTQYF. The chain uses TRBV20-1 and TRBJ2-5; 9 bases are a match to TRBD2. Germline lookup yields CDR1 DFQATT and CDR2 SNEGSKA (reference sequence). The trim removed 5 bases at V and 6 bases at J, leaving 16 bases unmatched. This CDR3 spans 16 amino acids.

V and J are TRBV11-1 and TRBJ2-1; maybe TRBD1 (5 bases). The germline CDR1 and CDR2 sequences are SGHAT and FQDESV (reference sequence). CDR3 size: 14 residues. Trimming pared 5 bases from V and 10 bases from J, leaving 18 bases between. The CDR3 DNA reads TGTGCCAGCAGCCCTCTAACTGACAGACCCGAGCAGTTCTTC. Residues: CASSPLTDRPEQFF.

To note about this clonotype: At one end the junction does not follow the germline gene, possibly because of a read error. This chain connects TRBV20-1 to TRBJ1-1; tentatively, D is TRBD1 (5 bases). CDR1 is DFQATT, CDR2 SNEGSKA, per germline (reference sequence). The CDR3 sequence is 14 residues long. CDR3 bases: TGCGGTGCTGGGACTGCCGACCTGAACACTGAAGCTTTCTTT. It is translated as CGAGTADLNTEAFF.

The chain links TRBV10-3 to TRBJ1-6, with D uncertain. Germline V CDR1 and CDR2: ENHRY, SYGVKD. This CDR3 comprises 14 residues. Trimming shortened V by 3 bases and J by 10 bases, and 13 bases separated the two germline ends. CDR3 DNA: TGTGCCATCAGTGATGTGGGGAGAAAATCACCCCTCCACTTT. Encoded protein: CAISDVGRKSPLHF.

The rearrangement joins TRBV20-1 to TRBJ2-5, with 9 bases matching TRBD1. The J call may not be correct, given that the DNA end is closer to TRBJ2-7. The CDR3 is made up of 16 amino acids. The germline V gene encodes CDR1 DFQATT and CDR2 SNEGSKA (reference sequence). The CDR3: CSARDRGNRGQDEQYF. The CDR3 DNA sequence: TGCAGTGCTAGAGATAGGGGGAACAGGGGGCAGGACGAGCAGTACTTC.

This clonotype was seen ten or more times. The chain carries TRBV12-3 or TRBV12-4 and TRBJ2-7, with 8 bases aligning to TRBD2. The CDR3 totals 14 residues. V shed 2 bases, J shed 3 bases, and the junction held 3 bases outside the gene matches. The CDR3 bases are TGTGCCAGCAGTTTATCGGGGGGGAGCTACGAGCAGTACTTC. Translating gives CASSLSGGSYEQYF.

Regarding this clonotype: A junction end diverges from the germline sequence, so it may reflect a read error. The CDR3 reads CANSFPRWRAPLNEQFF. In DNA, the CDR3 is TGTGCCAACAGCTTTCCCCGATGGCGGGCGCCCCTCAATGAGCAGTTCTTC. The genes are TRBV7-6 and TRBJ2-1; D perhaps matches TRBD2 (5 bases). CDR1 is SGHVS and CDR2 is FNYEAQ in the germline V gene. CDR3 length equals 17 residues.

V is TRBV5-1 and J is TRBJ2-1, with TRBD2 identical over 10 bases. CDR1 SGHRS and CDR2 YFSETQ come from the germline V gene. The CDR3 spans 18 residues. Unmatched junction bases numbered 16, after V lost 1 base and J lost 9 bases. The CDR3 spells CASSLFLTGLAGVGEQFF. The CDR3 bases are TGCGCCAGCAGCTTGTTCCTTACGGGGCTAGCGGGAGTTGGTGAGCAGTTCTTC.

The V call is TRBV18, the J call TRBJ2-7, with D perhaps matching TRBD1 or TRBD2 (5 bases each). Trimming shortened V by 5 bases and J by 5 bases, and 16 bases separated the two germline ends. Germline assignment: CDR1 KGHSH and CDR2 LQKENI. The CDR3 is 14 amino acids. CDR3 in amino acids: CASSVLARDHEQYF. The DNA for the CDR3 is TGTGCCAGCTCAGTCCTTGCGAGGGACCACGAGCAGTACTTC. The whole variable domain, filled in from reference TRBV18 and TRBJ2-7, reads NAGVMQNPRHLVRRRGQEARLRCSPMKGHSHVYWYRQLPEEGLKFMVYLQKENIIDESGMPKERFSAEFPKEGPSILRIQQVVRGDSAAYFCASSVLARDHEQYFGPGTRLTVT.

The rearrangement links TRBV29-1 to TRBJ2-1; D possibly corresponds to TRBD1 (5 bases). The CDR3 consists of 15 residues. Germline V gene sequence: CDR1 SQVTM, CDR2 ANQGSEA. Trimming cost V 4 bases and J 4 bases, with 17 bases left between them. The DNA of the CDR3 is TGCAGCGTTGTGGACCCCTTCCAGGGTTACAATGAGCAGTTCTTC. It codes for CSVVDPFQGYNEQFF.

Ten or more counts support this clonotype. The V gene is TRBV5-5, the J gene TRBJ2-1; D is unresolved. With 0 bases removed from V and 6 bases from J, the gap between germline ends came to 7 bases. The CDR3 extends over 13 amino acids. Germline values: CDR1 SGHKS, CDR2 YYEKEE (reference sequence). This CDR3 reads CASSLADGNEQFF. The CDR3 DNA reads as TGTGCCAGCAGCTTGGCCGACGGCAATGAGCAGTTCTTC.

The genes are TRBV11-3 and TRBJ2-5, with 10 bases fitting TRBD1. The CDR3 runs to 15 residues. CDR1 is SGHNT, CDR2 YENEEA, per germline. The V segment lost 5 bases and the J segment 2 bases; nucleotides outside the gene matches: 5. For the CDR3, the DNA is TGTGCCAGCAGCAAGGGGACAGGGGTACAAGAGACCCAGTACTTC. Protein sequence: CASSKGTGVQETQYF.

The rearrangement links TRBV7-2 to TRBJ1-1, with no clear D. CDR1 is SGHTA, CDR2 FQGNSA, per germline. V was clipped by 7 bases and J by 1 base, with 10 bases between them. This CDR3 spans 13 amino acids. CDR3 in DNA: TGTGCCAGCACCTTGTGGGGGAACACTGAAGCTTTCTTT. Residues: CASTLWGNTEAFF.

The rearrangement uses TRBV7-9 and TRBJ2-1; TRBD2 matches at 11 bases. Germline lookup yields CDR1 SEHNR and CDR2 FQNEAQ (reference sequence). CDR3 length equals 15 residues. V trimming: 4 bases; J trimming: 3 bases; junction bases outside the gene matches: 2. This chain's CDR3 is CASSSSGRYYNEQFF. CDR3 sequence (DNA): TGTGCCAGCAGCTCTAGCGGGAGGTACTACAATGAGCAGTTCTTC.

The chain employs TRBV7-9 and TRBJ2-1; D is perhaps TRBD2 (6 bases). CDR1 is SEHNR, CDR2 FQNEAQ, per germline (reference sequence). The V gene lost 5 bases and the J gene lost 2 bases, with 13 bases spanning the gap. The CDR3 has 15 residues. In nucleotides, the CDR3 is TGTGCCAGCAGCGCATCTAGCGTGACCTACAATGAGCAGTTCTTC. This sequence encodes CASSASSVTYNEQFF.

This clonotype was detected only a few times. The chain carries TRBV20-1 and TRBJ2-7; 14 bases match TRBD2. With 6 bases clipped from V and 4 bases from J, the junction kept 8 bases outside the gene matches. The CDR3 length is 15 residues. The germline V gene has CDR1 DFQATT and CDR2 SNEGSKA (reference sequence). The CDR3 DNA reads TGCAGTGCGGAATCCGGGACTAGCGGGAGTTACGAGCAGTACTTC. Protein sequence: CSAESGTSGSYEQYF.

The chain couples TRBV20-1 to TRBJ2-7, with 12 bases aligning to TRBD2. V lost 6 bases, J lost 7 bases, and 19 bases stayed unmatched. Germline V gene data show CDR1 as DFQATT and CDR2 as SNEGSKA (reference sequence). This CDR3 is built from 17 residues. The CDR3 nucleotides read TGCAGTGCCCCAGGACAGGAAAGACTAGCGGGAGCCTCTGAGCAGTACTTC. Encoded protein: CSAPGQERLAGASEQYF.

In its sample, this clonotype was seen a few times. V gene TRBV5-1 combines with J gene TRBJ2-7, with 10 bases that match TRBD1. The CDR3 spans 15 residues. Germline CDR1 reads SGHRS; CDR2 reads YFSETQ. Trimming took 2 bases from V and 4 from J; bases not matched to a gene: 6. The CDR3 loop reads CASSLNLGQGYEQYF. The CDR3 DNA sequence: TGCGCCAGCAGCTTAAATCTGGGACAGGGGTACGAGCAGTACTTC.

The V and J genes are TRBV20-1 and TRBJ1-2; possibly TRBD1 for D (6 bases). The CDR3 is 12 amino acids. Germline V CDR1 and CDR2: DFQATT, SNEGSKA (reference sequence). V lost 4 bases and J lost 4, with 10 bases in between. CDR3 protein: CSATDRTYGYTF. As DNA, the CDR3 is TGCAGTGCTACAGACAGGACCTATGGCTACACCTTC.

This chain uses TRBV9 with TRBJ2-3; D is unresolved. The V end lost 1 base, the J end lost 8 bases, and 8 bases lay between the germline ends. The CDR3 length is 12 residues. CDR1 is SGDLS, CDR2 YYNGEE, per germline. The CDR3 sequence: CASSVIGGTQYF. The CDR3 DNA sequence: TGTGCCAGCAGCGTAATTGGTGGTACGCAGTATTTT.

This chain links TRBV4-1 with TRBJ1-2; D ambiguous. Between the trimmed V and J ends, which lost 0 bases and 6 bases, there was a span of 11 bases. Per germline, CDR1 MGHRA and CDR2 YSYEKL. The CDR3 extends over 14 amino acids. The CDR3 DNA is TGCGCCAGCAGCCAAGATGCGGGATATGATGGCTACACCTTC. Its protein product is CASSQDAGYDGYTF.

This clonotype has a handful of counts. The J gene is TRBJ2-7, the V gene TRBV4-2, with D possibly TRBD2 on 5 matching bases. V was cut by 0 bases and J by 1 base, with 10 bases left in between. The germline V gene has CDR1 LGHNA and CDR2 YNFKEQ. This CDR3 region has 15 residues. The CDR3 DNA is TGTGCCAGCAGCCAAGAGGGTCGGGGTTCCTACGAGCAGTACTTC. This sequence encodes CASSQEGRGSYEQYF.

V is TRBV28 and J is TRBJ2-1; TRBD2 agrees at 7 bases. The V and J ends lost 3 bases and 5 bases, in that order; junction bases with no gene match: 7. Germline V gene data show CDR1 as MDHEN and CDR2 as SYDVKM. The CDR3 spans 15 residues. The CDR3 sequence is CASSFWREPNNEQFF. CDR3 sequence (DNA): TGTGCCAGCAGTTTTTGGCGGGAGCCTAACAATGAGCAGTTCTTC.

The chain employs TRBV2 and TRBJ2-7, with D possibly matching TRBD1 (6 bases). V lost 8 bases and J lost 7, with 12 bases in between. Germline V gene data show CDR1 as SNHLY and CDR2 as FYNNEI. This CDR3 has 11 amino acids. The CDR3 loop reads CASSTGREQYF. CDR3 nucleotides: TGTGCCAGCTCTACAGGGCGAGAGCAGTACTTC.

This clonotype was seen once. The genes are TRBV6-6 and TRBJ2-5; no reliable D call. The J call may not be correct, given that the DNA end is closer to TRBJ2-7. The CDR3 sequence is 13 residues long. Germline lookup yields CDR1 MNHNY and CDR2 SVGAGI (reference sequence). CDR3 residues: CASSPTGRYEQYF. The CDR3 bases are TGTGCCAGCAGCCCCACGGGTCGGTACGAGCAGTACTTC.

The chain employs TRBV29-1 and TRBJ1-4; tentatively, D is TRBD1 (6 bases). The CDR3 consists of 14 residues. Germline V lookup: CDR1 SQVTM, CDR2 ANQGSEA. Trimming removed 5 bases from V and 7 bases from J, with 17 bases in between. The CDR3 nucleotides are TGCAGCGTTCGGACAGCCGTGGCCACTGAAAAACTGTTTTTT. Translated, it gives CSVRTAVATEKLFF. Full variable domain (remainder filled in from reference TRBV29-1 and TRBJ1-4): SAVISQKPSRDICQRGTSLTIQCQVDSQVTMMFWYRQQPGQSLTLIATANQGSEATYESGFVIDKFPISRPNLTFSTLTVSNMSPEDSSIYLCSVRTAVATEKLFFGSGTQLSVL.

V and J are TRBV20-1 and TRBJ2-5, with 13 bases fitting TRBD2. The J call could be wrong; TRBJ2-7 is a better fit for the DNA end. The V gene's germline CDR1 is DFQATT and CDR2 SNEGSKA (reference sequence). The CDR3 runs to 15 residues. CDR3 region: CSAQGGTSGIDEQYF. In DNA, the CDR3 is TGCAGTGCCCAAGGGGGGACTAGCGGGATTGACGAGCAGTACTTC.

V and J are TRBV7-2 and TRBJ1-2; tentatively, D is TRBD1 (6 bases). The ends were cut back, 6 bases at V and 7 bases at J, with 18 bases in the middle. The length of the CDR3 is 14 residues. Looked up from germline, CDR1 is SGHTA and CDR2 is FQGNSA. The DNA of the CDR3 is TGTGCCAGCAGAGGTCGACAGGCCCCTTCTGGCTACACCTTC. Translating it yields CASRGRQAPSGYTF.